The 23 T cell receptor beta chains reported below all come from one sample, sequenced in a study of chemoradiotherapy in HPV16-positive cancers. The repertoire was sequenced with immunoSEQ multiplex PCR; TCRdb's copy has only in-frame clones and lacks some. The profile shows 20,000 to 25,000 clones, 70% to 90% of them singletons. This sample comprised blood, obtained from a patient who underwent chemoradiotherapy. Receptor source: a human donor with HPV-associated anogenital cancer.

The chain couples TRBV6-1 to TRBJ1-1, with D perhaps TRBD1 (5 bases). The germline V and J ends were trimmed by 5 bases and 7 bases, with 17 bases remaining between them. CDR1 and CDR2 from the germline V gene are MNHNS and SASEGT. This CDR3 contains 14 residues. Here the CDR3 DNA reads TGTGCCAGCAGTCCCCGAGGGTGGGGGAATGAAGCTTTCTTT. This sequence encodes CASSPRGWGNEAFF.

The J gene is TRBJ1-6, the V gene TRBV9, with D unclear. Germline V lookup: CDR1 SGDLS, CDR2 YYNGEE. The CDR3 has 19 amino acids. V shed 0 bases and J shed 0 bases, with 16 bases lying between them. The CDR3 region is CASSVGPKAASSYNSPLHF. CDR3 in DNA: TGTGCCAGCAGCGTAGGCCCCAAGGCGGCGAGCTCCTATAATTCACCCCTCCACTTT.

The DNA of the CDR3 is TGTGCCACCAGCAGAGGCTATAATGGGGAGCTGTTTTTT. Amino acids: CATSRGYNGELFF. The V call is TRBV15, the J call TRBJ2-2, with D hard to call. The CDR3 spans 13 residues. The ends were cut back, 1 base at V and 8 bases at J, with 8 bases in the middle. The germline V gene has CDR1 LNHNV and CDR2 YYDKDF (reference sequence). The full variable domain, in which reference TRBV15 and TRBJ2-2 provide the parts outside the CDR3, is DAMVIQNPRYQVTQFGKPVTLSCSQTLNHNVMYWYQQKSSQAPKLLFHYYDKDFNNEADTPDNFQSRRPNTSFCFLDIRSPGLGDTAMYLCATSRGYNGELFFGEGSRLTVL.

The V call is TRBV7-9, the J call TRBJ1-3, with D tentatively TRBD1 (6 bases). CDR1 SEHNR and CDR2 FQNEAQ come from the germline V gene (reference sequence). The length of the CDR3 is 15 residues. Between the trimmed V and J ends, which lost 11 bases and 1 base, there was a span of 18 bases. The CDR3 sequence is CAGVKDRFSGNTIYF. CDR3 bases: TGTGCCGGGGTTAAGGACAGATTTTCTGGAAACACCATATATTTT.

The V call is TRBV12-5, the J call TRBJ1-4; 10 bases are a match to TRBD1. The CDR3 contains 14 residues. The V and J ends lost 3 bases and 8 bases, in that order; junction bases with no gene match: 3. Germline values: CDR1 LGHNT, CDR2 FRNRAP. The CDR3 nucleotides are TGTGCTAGTGGTTTTGGGGGACAGGGGGAAAAACTGTTTTTT. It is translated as CASGFGGQGEKLFF.

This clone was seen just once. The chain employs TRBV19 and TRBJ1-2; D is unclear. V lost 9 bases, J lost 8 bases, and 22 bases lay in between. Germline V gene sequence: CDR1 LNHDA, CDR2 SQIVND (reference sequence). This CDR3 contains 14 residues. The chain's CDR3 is CASTAQIGSPGYTF. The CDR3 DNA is TGTGCCAGCACCGCCCAAATAGGGTCTCCGGGCTACACCTTC.

DNA of the CDR3: TGTGCCATCAGTGGGACGGGACAGGGGGCGACTGGAAACACCATATATTTT. Translating gives CAISGTGQGATGNTIYF. The chain uses TRBV10-3 and TRBJ1-3; 12 positions match TRBD1. From germline, CDR1 is ENHRY and CDR2 SYGVKD. Trimming took 4 bases from V and 2 from J; bases not matched to a gene: 6. The CDR3 totals 17 residues.

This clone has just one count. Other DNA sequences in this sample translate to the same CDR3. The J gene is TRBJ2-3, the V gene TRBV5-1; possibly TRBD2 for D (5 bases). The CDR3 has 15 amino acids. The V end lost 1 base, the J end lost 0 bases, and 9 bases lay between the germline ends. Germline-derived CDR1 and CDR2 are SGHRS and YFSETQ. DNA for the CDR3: TGCGCCAGCAGCTTGCGTGGACTTAGCACAGATACGCAGTATTTT. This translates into CASSLRGLSTDTQYF.

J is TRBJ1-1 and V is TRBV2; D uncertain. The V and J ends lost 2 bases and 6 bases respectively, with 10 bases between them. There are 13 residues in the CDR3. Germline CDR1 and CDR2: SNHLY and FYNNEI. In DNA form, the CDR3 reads TGTGCCAGCAGTGAAATGAAGGGATCTGAAGCTTTCTTT. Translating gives CASSEMKGSEAFF.

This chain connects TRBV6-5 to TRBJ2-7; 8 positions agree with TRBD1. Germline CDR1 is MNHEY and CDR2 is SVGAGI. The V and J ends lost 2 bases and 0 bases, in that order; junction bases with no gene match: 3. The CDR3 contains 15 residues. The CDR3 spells CASSYGTGSSYEQYF. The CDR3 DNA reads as TGTGCCAGCAGTTACGGGACAGGTAGCTCCTACGAGCAGTACTTC.

CDR3 in DNA: TGTGCCAGCAGCCCTCAGGGAAGGTGGACAGATACGCAGTATTTT. Encoded protein: CASSPQGRWTDTQYF. The rearrangement uses TRBV7-2 and TRBJ2-3; perhaps TRBD1 as D (5 bases). Trimming cost V 5 bases and J 3 bases, with 15 bases left between them. The germline V gene encodes CDR1 SGHTA and CDR2 FQGNSA. The CDR3 has 15 amino acids.

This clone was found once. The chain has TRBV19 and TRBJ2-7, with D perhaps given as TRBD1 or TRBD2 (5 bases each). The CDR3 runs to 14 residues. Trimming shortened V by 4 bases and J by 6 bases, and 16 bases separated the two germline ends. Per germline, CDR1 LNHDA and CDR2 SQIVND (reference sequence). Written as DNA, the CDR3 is TGTGCCAGTAGTAATTATCCAGGGACGGGCGAGCAGTACTTC. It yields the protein CASSNYPGTGEQYF.

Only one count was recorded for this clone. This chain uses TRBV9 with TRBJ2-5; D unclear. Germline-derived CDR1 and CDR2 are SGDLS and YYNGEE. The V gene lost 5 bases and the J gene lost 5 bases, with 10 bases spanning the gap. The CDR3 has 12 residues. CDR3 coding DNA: TGTGCCAGCAGGGGCGAGAGTGAGACCCAGTACTTC. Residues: CASRGESETQYF. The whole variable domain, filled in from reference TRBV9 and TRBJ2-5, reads DSGVTQTPKHLITATGQRVTLRCSPRSGDLSVYWYQQSLDQGLQFLIQYYNGEERAKGNILERFSAQQFPDLHSELNLSSLELGDSALYFCASRGESETQYFGPGTRLLVL.

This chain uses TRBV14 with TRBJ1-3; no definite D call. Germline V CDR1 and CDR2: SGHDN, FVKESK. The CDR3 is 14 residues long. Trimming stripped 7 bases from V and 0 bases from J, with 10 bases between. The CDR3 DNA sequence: TGTGCCAGCACCCCCACCTTCTCTGGAAACACCATATATTTT. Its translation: CASTPTFSGNTIYF.

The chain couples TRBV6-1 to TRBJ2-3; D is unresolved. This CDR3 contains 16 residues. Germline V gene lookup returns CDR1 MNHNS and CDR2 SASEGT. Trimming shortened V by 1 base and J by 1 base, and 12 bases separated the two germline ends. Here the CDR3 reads CASSEVTGSRTDTQYF. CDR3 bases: TGTGCCAGCAGTGAAGTAACGGGTTCTCGCACAGATACGCAGTATTTT.

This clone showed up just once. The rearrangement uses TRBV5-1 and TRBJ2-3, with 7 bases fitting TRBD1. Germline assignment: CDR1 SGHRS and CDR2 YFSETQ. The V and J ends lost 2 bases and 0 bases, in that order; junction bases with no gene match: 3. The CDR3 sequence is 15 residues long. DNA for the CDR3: TGCGCCAGCAGCTTAGAGGGGGCCAGCACAGATACGCAGTATTTT. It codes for CASSLEGASTDTQYF.

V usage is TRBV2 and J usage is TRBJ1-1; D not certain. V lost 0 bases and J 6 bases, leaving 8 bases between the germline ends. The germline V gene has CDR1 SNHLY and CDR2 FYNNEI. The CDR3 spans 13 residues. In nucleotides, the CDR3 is TGTGCCAGCAGTGAAGCGGGGTCATCTGAAGCTTTCTTT. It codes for CASSEAGSSEAFF.

The CDR3 nucleotides are TGCGCCAGCAGCTTCGCCGGGACTAGCACAGATACGCAGTATTTT. This encodes CASSFAGTSTDTQYF. The rearrangement joins TRBV5-1 to TRBJ2-3; possible D gene TRBD2, 6 bases. V was pared by 2 bases and J by 0 bases, with 10 bases between. The V gene's germline CDR1 is SGHRS and CDR2 YFSETQ. The length of the CDR3 is 15 residues.

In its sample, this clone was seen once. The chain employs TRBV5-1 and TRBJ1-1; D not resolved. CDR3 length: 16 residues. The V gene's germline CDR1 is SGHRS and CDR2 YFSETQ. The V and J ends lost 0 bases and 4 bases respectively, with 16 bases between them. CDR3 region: CASSLAPQEGSTEAFF. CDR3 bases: TGCGCCAGCAGCTTGGCGCCCCAGGAGGGCTCCACTGAAGCTTTCTTT. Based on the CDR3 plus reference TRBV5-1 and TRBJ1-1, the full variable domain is KAGVTQTPRYLIKTRGQQVTLSCSPISGHRSVSWYQQTPGQGLQFLFEYFSETQRNKGNFPGRFSGRQFSNSRSEMNVSTLELGDSALYLCASSLAPQEGSTEAFFGQGTRLTVV.

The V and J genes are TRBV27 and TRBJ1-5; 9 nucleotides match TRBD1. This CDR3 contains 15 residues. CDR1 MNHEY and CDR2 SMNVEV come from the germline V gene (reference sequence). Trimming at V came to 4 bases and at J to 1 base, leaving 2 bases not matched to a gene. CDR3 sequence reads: CASSSGTGSNQPQHF. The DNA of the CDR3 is TGTGCCAGCAGTTCCGGGACAGGGAGCAATCAGCCCCAGCATTTT.

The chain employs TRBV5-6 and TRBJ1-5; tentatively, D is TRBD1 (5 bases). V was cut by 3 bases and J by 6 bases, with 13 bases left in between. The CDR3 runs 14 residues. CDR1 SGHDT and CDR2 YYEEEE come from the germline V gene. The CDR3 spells CASSSLVGGQPQHF. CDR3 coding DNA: TGTGCCAGCAGCTCGCTCGTCGGGGGTCAGCCCCAGCATTTT.

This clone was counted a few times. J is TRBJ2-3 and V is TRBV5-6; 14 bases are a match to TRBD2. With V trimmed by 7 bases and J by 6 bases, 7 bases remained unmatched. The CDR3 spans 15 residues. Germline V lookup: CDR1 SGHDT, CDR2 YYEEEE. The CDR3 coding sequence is TGTGCCAGCCTAAGACTAGCGGGGGGGCAGGATACGCAGTATTTT. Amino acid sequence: CASLRLAGGQDTQYF.

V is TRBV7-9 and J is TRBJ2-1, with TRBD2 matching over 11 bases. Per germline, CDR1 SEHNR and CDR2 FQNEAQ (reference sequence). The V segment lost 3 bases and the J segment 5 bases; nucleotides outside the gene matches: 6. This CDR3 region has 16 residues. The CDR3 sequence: CASSFVELAGDNEQFF. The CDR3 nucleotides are TGTGCCAGCAGCTTCGTCGAACTAGCGGGGGACAATGAGCAGTTCTTC.